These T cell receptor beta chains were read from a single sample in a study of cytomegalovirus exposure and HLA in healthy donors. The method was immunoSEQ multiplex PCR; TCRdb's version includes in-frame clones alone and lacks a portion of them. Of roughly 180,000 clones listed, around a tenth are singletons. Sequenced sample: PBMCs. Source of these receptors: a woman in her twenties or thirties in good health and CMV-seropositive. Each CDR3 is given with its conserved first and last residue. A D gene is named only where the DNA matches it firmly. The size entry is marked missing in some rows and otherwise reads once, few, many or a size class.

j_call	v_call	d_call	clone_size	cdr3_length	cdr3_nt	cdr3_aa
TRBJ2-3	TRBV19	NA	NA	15	TGTGCCAGTAGTCCCGGACTAAGCGGCGCAGATACGCAGTATTTT	CASSPGLSGADTQYF
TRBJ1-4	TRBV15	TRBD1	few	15	TGTGCCACCAGCAGCCGGACAGGGGGTGGCGAAAAACTGTTTTTT	CATSSRTGGGEKLFF
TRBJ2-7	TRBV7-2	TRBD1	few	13	TGTGCCAGCAGCCCCGGACAGGTCCCCCTTCAGTACTTC	CASSPGQVPLQYF
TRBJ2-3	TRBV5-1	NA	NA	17	TGCGCCAGCAGCCTCCAGAGCACGGGAACTAGCACAGATACGCAGTATTTT	CASSLQSTGTSTDTQYF
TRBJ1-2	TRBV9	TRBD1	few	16	TGTGCCAGCAGCCCAAGAGTTGGGGACAGGGCGGATGGCTACACCTTC	CASSPRVGDRADGYTF
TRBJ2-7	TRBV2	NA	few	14	TGTGCCAGCAGTGCGGACTCGATCCTACGCCAGCAGTACTTC	CASSADSILRQQYF
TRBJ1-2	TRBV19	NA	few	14	TGTGCCAGTAGCCTGGCCGGACAGACCTATGGCTACACCTTC	CASSLAGQTYGYTF
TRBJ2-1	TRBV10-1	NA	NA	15	TGCGCCAGCAGTGATTTGAAGCAGGTTTACAATGAGCAGTTCTTC	CASSDLKQVYNEQFF
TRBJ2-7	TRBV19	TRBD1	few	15	TGTGCCACCAACCCGACAGGGCCTCTCCTAGGCGAGCAGTACTTC	CATNPTGPLLGEQYF
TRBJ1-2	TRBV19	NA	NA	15	TGTGCCAGTACCTCTACGAGTCGGGCTAACTATGGCTACACCTTC	CASTSTSRANYGYTF
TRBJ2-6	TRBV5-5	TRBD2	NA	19	TGTGCCAGCAGCTCCGGACTAGCGGGCTCCCACTCTGGGGCCAACGTCCTGACTTTC	CASSSGLAGSHSGANVLTF
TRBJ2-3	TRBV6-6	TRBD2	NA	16	TGTGCCAGCAGCCCCCATAGCGGGGAGGGCACAGATACGCAGTATTTT	CASSPHSGEGTDTQYF
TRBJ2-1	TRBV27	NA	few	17	TGTGCCAGCAGTTTATCCCAGGGACTTCTCCCGGGGAATGAGCAGTTCTTC	CASSLSQGLLPGNEQFF
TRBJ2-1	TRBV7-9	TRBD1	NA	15	TGTGCCAGCAGCTTAGCGGGACAGTACTACAATGAGCAGTTCTTC	CASSLAGQYYNEQFF
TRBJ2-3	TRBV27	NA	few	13	TGTGCCAGCGGTCAGCGGGCCACAGATACGCAGTATTTT	CASGQRATDTQYF
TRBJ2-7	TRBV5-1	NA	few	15	TGCGCCAGCAGCTTGGCTGGAGCGTCCTCCTACGAGCAGTACTTC	CASSLAGASSYEQYF
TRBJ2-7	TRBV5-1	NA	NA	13	TGCGCCAGCAGCTTGGATCCCTCCCTCGAGCAGTACTTC	CASSLDPSLEQYF
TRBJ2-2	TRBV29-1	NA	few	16	TGCAGCGTTGACGATTACGGACAGGGAGGGACCGGGGAGCTGTTTTTT	CSVDDYGQGGTGELFF
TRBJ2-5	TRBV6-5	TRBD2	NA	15	TGTGCCAGCAGTTACGCGGGGGGCGAGTCTCAAGAGCAGTACTTC	CASSYAGGESQEQYF
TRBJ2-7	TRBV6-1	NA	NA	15	TGTGCCAGCAGTGAAGCAGGAGGGGGCGCGTACGAGCAGTACTTC	CASSEAGGGAYEQYF
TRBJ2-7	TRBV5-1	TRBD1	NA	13	TGCGCCAGCAGCTGGACAGGGGGCTACGAGCAGTACTTC	CASSWTGGYEQYF
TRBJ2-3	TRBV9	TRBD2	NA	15	TGTGCCAGCAGCGTAAGCGGGGCTAGCACAGATACGCAGTATTTT	CASSVSGASTDTQYF
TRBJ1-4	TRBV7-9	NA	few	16	TGTGCCAGCAGCTTAGGGCGGAAAACAACTAATGAAAAACTGTTTTTT	CASSLGRKTTNEKLFF
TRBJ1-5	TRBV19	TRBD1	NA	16	TGTGCCAGTAGGGGACAGGGGGAGTATAGCAATCAGCCCCAGCATTTT	CASRGQGEYSNQPQHF